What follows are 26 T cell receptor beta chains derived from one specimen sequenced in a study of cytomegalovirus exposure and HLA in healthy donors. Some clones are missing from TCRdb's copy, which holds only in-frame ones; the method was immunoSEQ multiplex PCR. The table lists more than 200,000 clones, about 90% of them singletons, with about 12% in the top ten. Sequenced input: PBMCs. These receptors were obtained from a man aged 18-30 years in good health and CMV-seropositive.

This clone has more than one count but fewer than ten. CDR3 bases: TGTGCCTGGACCAGGACAGCTAACTATGGCTACACCTTC. Its translation: CAWTRTANYGYTF. The chain couples TRBV30 to TRBJ1-2, with TRBD1 as a possible D gene (6 bases). V dropped 4 bases and J dropped 0 bases, with 9 bases sitting between them. Per germline, CDR1 GTSNPN and CDR2 SVGIG (reference sequence). The CDR3 sequence is 13 residues long.

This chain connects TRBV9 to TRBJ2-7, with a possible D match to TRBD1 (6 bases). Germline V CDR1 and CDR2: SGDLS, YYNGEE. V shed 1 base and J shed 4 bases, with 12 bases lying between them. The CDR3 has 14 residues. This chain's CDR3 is CASSVQGMGYEQYF. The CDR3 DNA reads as TGTGCCAGCAGCGTACAGGGGATGGGGTACGAGCAGTACTTC. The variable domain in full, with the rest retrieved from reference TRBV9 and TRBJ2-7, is DSGVTQTPKHLITATGQRVTLRCSPRSGDLSVYWYQQSLDQGLQFLIQYYNGEERAKGNILERFSAQQFPDLHSELNLSSLELGDSALYFCASSVQGMGYEQYFGPGTRLTVT.

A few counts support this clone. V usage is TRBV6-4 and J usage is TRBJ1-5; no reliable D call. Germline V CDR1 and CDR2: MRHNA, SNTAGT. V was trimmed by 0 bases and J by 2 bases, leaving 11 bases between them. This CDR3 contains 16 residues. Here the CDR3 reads CASSDSTGDGNQPQHF. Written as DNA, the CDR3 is TGTGCCAGCAGTGACTCGACGGGAGATGGCAATCAGCCCCAGCATTTT.

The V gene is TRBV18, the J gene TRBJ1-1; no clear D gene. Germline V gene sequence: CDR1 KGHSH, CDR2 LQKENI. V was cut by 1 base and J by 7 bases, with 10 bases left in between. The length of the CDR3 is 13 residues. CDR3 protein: CASSPRSEGEAFF. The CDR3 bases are TGTGCCAGCTCACCACGTTCGGAGGGTGAAGCTTTCTTT.

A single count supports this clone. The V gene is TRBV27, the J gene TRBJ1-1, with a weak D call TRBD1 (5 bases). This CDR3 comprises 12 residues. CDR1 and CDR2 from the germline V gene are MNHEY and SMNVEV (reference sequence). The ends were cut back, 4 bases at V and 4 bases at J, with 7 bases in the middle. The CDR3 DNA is TGTGCCAGCAGTTCAGGGTTCACTGAAGCTTTCTTT. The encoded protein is CASSSGFTEAFF.

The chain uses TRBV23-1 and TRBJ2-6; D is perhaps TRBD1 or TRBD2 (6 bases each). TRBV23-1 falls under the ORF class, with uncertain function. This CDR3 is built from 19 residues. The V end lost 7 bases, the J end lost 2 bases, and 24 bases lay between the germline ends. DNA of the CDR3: TGCGCCAGCACCCAAGGATCCAGGGGAGGATTGCCTGGGGCCAACGTCCTGACTTTC. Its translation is CASTQGSRGGLPGANVLTF.

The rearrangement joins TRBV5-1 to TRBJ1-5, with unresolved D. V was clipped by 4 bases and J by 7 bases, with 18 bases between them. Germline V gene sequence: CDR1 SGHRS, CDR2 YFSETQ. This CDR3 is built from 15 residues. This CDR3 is CASSEDGVNQQPQHF. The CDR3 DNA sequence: TGCGCCAGCAGCGAGGACGGAGTCAATCAGCAGCCCCAGCATTTT.

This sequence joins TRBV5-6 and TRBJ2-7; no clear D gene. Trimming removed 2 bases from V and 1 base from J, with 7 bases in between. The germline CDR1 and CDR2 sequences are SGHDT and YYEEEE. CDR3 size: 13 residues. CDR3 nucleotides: TGTGCCAGCAGCTTCTATGGATCCTACGAGCAGTACTTC. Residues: CASSFYGSYEQYF.

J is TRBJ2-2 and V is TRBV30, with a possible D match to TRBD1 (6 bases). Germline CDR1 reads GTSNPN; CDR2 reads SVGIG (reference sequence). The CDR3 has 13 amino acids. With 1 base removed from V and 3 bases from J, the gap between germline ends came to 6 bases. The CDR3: CAWSGQDTGELFF. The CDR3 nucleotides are TGTGCCTGGAGTGGACAGGACACCGGGGAGCTGTTTTTT.

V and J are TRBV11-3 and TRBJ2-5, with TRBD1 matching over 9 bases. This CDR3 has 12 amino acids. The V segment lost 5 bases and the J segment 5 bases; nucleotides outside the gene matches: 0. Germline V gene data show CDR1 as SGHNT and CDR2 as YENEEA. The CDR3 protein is CASSGTGETQYF. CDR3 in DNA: TGTGCCAGCAGCGGGACAGGGGAGACCCAGTACTTC.

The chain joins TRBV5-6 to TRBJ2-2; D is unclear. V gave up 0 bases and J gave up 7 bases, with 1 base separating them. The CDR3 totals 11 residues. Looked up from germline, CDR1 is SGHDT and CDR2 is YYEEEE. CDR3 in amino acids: CASSLDGELFF. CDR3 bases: TGTGCCAGCAGCTTGGACGGGGAGCTGTTTTTT.

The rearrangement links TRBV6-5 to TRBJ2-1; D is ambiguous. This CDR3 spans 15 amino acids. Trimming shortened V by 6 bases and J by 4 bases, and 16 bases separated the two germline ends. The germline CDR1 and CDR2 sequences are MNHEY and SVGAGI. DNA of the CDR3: TGTGCCAGCAGCACCGATGTGCATGAATACAATGAGCAGTTCTTC. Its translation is CASSTDVHEYNEQFF.

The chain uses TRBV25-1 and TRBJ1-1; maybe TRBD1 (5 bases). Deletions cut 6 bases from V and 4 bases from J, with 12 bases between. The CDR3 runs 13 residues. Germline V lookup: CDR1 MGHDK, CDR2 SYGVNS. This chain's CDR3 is CASSLTGPTEAFF. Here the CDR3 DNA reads TGTGCCAGCAGCTTAACAGGCCCCACTGAAGCTTTCTTT.

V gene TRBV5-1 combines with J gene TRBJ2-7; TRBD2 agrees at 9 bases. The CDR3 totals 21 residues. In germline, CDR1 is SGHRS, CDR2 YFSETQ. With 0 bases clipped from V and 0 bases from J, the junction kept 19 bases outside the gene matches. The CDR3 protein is CASSLAPPGAGGYKFSYEQYF. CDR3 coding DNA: TGCGCCAGCAGCTTGGCTCCTCCCGGAGCGGGAGGATACAAATTCTCCTACGAGCAGTACTTC.

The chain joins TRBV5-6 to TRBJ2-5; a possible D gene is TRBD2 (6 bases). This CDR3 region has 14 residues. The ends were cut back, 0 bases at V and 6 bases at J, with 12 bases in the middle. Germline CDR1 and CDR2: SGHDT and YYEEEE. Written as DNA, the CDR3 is TGTGCCAGCAGCTTGGTGGCGGGATCGAAGACCCAGTACTTC. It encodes CASSLVAGSKTQYF.

CDR3 sequence (DNA): TGTGCCAGCAGCCTAATGGGACCGGTGAACACTGAAGCTTTCTTT. Protein: CASSLMGPVNTEAFF. The chain uses TRBV14 and TRBJ1-1, with D perhaps TRBD1 (5 bases). The CDR3 is 15 residues long. Trimming left V 4 bases short and J 0 bases short, with 12 bases between. Germline V lookup: CDR1 SGHDN, CDR2 FVKESK.

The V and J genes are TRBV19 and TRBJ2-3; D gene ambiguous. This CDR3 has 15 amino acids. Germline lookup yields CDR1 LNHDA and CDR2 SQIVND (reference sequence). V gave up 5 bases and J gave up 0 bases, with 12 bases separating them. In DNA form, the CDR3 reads TGTGCCAGTAGTCCCCATCAAACTAGCACAGATACGCAGTATTTT. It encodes CASSPHQTSTDTQYF.

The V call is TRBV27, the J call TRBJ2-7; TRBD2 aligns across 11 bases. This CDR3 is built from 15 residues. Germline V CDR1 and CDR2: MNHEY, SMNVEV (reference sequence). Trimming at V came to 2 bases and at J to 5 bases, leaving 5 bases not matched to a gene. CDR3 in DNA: TGTGCCAGCAGTTTAGAACTAGCGGGAGTCAACGAGCAGTACTTC. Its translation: CASSLELAGVNEQYF.

The CDR3 nucleotides read TGTGCCAGCTGGGCGGGTCCGAACACCGGGGAGCTGTTTTTT. Amino acid sequence: CASWAGPNTGELFF. The V call is TRBV6-1, the J call TRBJ2-2; possibly TRBD2 for D (5 bases). The V end was cut by 8 bases, the J end by 0 bases, with 10 bases between. Looked up from germline, CDR1 is MNHNS and CDR2 is SASEGT. The CDR3 extends over 14 amino acids.

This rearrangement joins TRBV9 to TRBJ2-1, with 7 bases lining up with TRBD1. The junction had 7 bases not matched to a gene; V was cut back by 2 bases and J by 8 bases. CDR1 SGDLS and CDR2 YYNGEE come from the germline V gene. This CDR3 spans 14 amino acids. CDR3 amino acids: CASSVDRDVHEQFF. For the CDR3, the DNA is TGTGCCAGCAGCGTTGACAGGGATGTCCATGAGCAGTTCTTC.

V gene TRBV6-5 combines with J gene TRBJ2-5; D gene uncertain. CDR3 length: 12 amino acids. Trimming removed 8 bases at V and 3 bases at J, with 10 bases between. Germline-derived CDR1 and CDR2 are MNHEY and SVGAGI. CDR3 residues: CASRNWEETQYF. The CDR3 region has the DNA TGTGCCAGCCGAAATTGGGAAGAGACCCAGTACTTC.

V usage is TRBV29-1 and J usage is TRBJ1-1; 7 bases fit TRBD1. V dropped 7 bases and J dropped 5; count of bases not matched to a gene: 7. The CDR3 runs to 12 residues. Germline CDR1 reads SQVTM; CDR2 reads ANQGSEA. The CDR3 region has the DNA TGCAGCGCCCTACCAGGGGGAACTGAAGCTTTCTTT. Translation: CSALPGGTEAFF.

The CDR3 nucleotides read TGTGCCAGCAGCGTAGACGGACTAGCGGGAGATGGGCCCTACAATGAGCAGTTCTTC. Encoded protein: CASSVDGLAGDGPYNEQFF. This chain uses TRBV9 with TRBJ2-1, with 13 bases that match TRBD2. From germline, CDR1 is SGDLS and CDR2 YYNGEE. The CDR3 is made up of 19 amino acids. J gave up 2 bases and V 0 bases, and 8 bases lay outside the gene matches.

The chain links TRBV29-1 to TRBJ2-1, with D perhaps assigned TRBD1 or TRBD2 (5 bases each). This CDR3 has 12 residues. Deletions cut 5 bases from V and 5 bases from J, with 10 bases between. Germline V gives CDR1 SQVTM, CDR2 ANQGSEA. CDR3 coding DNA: TGCAGCGTTCGTCGAGGGGACAATGAGCAGTTCTTC. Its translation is CSVRRGDNEQFF.

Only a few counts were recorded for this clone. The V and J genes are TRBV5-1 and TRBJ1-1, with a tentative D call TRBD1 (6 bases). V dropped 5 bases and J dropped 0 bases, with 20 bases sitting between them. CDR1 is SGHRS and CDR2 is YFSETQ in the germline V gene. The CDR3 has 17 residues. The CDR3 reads CASREQGGFLLNTEAFF. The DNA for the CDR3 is TGCGCCAGCAGGGAACAGGGCGGGTTCCTCTTGAACACTGAAGCTTTCTTT.

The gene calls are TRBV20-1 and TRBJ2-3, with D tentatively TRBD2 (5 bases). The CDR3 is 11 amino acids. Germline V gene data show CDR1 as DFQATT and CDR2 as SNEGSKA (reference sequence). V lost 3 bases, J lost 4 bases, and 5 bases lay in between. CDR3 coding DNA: TGCAGTGCTAGCGGGGCAGATACGCAGTATTTT. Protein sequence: CSASGADTQYF.